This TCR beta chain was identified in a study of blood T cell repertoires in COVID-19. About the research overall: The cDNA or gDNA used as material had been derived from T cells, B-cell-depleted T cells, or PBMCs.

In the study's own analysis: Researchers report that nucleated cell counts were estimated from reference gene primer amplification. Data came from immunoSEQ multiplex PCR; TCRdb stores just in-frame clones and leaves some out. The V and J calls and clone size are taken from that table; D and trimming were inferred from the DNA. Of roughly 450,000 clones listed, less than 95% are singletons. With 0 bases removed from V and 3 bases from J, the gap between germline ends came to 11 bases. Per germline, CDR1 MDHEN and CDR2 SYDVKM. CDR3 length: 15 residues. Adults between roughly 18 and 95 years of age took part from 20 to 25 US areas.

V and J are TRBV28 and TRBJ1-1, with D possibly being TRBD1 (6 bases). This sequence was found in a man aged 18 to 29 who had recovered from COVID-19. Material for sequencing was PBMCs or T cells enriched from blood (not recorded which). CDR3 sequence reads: CASSLWGRGYTEAFF. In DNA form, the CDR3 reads TGTGCCAGCAGTTTATGGGGCAGGGGCTACACTGAAGCTTTCTTT.